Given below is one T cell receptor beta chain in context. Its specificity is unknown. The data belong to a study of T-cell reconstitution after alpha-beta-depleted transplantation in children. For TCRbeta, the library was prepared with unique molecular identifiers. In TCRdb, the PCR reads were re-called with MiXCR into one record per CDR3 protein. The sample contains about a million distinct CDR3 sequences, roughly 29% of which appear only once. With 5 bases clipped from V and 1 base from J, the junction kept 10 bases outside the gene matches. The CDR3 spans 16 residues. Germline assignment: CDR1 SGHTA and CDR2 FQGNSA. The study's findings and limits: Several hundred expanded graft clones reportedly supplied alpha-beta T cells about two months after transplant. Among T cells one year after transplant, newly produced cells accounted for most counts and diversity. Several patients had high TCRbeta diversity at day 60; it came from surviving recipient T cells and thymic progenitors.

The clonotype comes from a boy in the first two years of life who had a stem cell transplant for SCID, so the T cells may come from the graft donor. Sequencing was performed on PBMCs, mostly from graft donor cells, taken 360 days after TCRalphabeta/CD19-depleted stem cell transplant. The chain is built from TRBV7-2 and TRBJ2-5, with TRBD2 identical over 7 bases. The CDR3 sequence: CASSERGSRIQETQYF. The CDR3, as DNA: TGTGCCAGCAGCGAGCGGGGATCTCGAATCCAAGAGACCCAGTACTTC.